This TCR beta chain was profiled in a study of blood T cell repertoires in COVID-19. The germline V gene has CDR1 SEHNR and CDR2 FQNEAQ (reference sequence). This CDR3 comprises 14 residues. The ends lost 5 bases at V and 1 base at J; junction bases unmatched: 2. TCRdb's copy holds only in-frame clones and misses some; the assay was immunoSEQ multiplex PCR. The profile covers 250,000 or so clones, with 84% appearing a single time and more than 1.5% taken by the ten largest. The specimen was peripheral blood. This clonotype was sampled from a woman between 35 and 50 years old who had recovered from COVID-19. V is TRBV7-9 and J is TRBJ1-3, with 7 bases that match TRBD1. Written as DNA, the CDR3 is TGTGCCAGCAGCCAGACAGGGTCTGGAAACACCATATATTTT. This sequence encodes CASSQTGSGNTIYF.